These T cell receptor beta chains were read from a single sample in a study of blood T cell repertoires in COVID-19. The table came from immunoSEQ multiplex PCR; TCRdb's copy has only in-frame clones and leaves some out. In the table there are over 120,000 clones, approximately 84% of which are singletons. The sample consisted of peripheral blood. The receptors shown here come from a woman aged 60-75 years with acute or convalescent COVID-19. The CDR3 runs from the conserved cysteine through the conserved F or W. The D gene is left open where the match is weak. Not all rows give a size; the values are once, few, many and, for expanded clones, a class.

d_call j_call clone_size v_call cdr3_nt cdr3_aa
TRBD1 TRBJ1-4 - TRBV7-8 TGTGCCAGCAGCCGTAGGACAGGGCTGGATGAAAAACTGTTTTTT CASSRRTGLDEKLFF
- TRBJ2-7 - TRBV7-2 TGTGCCAGCAGCCCGATGACAGTCTCCTACGAGCAGTACTTC CASSPMTVSYEQYF
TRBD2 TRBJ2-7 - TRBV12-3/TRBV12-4 TGTGCCAGCAGGGGGACTAGCGCCTACGAGCAGTACTTC CASRGTSAYEQYF
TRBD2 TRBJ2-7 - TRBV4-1 TGCGCCAGCAGCCAAGAGACTAGCGGGAACCTCGGCGAGCAGTACTTC CASSQETSGNLGEQYF
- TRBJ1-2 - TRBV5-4 TGTGCCAGCAGCTTGGACAGGGCCGGGTATGGCTACACCTTC CASSLDRAGYGYTF
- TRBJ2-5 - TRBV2 TGTGCCAGCAGTGCCCAAAGGAGGGAGACCCAGTACTTC CASSAQRRETQYF
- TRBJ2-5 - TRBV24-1 TGTGCCACCAGCCCCGCGACCGGGGAGACCCAGTACTTC CATSPATGETQYF
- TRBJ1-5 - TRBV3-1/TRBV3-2 TGTGCCAGCAGCCCAAGAGCGGGAGGGGATCAGCCCCAGCATTTT CASSPRAGGDQPQHF
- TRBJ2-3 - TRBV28 TGTGCCAGCAGTTACAGGGTTACAGATACGCAGTATTTT CASSYRVTDTQYF
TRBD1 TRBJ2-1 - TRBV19 TGTGCCAGTAGCCCGACAGGGGGATTTAACAATGAGCAGTTCTTC CASSPTGGFNNEQFF
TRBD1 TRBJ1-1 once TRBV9 TGTGCCAGCAGCCGGACAGGGAACACTGAAGCTTTCTTT CASSRTGNTEAFF
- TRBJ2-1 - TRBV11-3 TGTGCCAGCAGCTTAGGCCTGGGGCGGACAGATAAGTTCTTC CASSLGLGRTDKFF
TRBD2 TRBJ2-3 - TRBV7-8 TGTGCCAGCAGCTCTAGCGGGAGGGCTCCTAGCACAGATACGCAGTATTTT CASSSSGRAPSTDTQYF
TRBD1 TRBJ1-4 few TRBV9 TGTGCCAGCAGCAAAGACAGGGTGTTCAATGAAAAACTGTTTTTT CASSKDRVFNEKLFF
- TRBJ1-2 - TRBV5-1 TGCGCCAGCAGCTTGGGGTCTCTTCAACTGGGCTACACCTTC CASSLGSLQLGYTF
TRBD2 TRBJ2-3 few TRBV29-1 TGCAGCGCTGTAGCGGGAGGTTTAAATACGCAGTATTTT CSAVAGGLNTQYF
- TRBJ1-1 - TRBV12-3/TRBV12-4 TGTGCCAGCAGAACCAGGAACACTGAAGCTTTCTTT CASRTRNTEAFF
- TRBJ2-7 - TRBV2 TGTGCCAGCAGTTCGGGACTGAGACTTACCTACGAGCAGTACTTC CASSSGLRLTYEQYF